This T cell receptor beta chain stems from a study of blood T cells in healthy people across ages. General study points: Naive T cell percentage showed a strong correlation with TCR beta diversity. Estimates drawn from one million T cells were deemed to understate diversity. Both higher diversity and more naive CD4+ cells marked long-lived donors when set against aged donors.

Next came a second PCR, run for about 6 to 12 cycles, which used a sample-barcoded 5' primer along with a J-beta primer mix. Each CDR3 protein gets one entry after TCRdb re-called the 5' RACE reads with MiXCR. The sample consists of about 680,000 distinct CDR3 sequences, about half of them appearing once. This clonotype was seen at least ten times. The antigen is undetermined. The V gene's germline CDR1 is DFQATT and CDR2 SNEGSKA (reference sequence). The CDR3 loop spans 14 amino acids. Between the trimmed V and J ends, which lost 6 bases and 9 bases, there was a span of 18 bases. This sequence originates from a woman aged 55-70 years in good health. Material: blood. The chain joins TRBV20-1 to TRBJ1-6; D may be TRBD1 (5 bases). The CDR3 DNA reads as TGCAGTGCGCCCCCCGGAACGGGGGTTTCACCCCTCCACTTT. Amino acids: CSAPPGTGVSPLHF.